The sequence of this T cell receptor beta chain was determined in a study of T cell responses to AZD1222 COVID-19 vaccine. Only in-frame clones appear in the TCRdb table, and some are missing; sequencing was by immunoSEQ multiplex PCR. The profile shows under 120,000 clones, 90% to 95% of them singletons. The starting material was peripheral blood, obtained on day 0 of AZD1222 vaccination. This sequence originates from an adult in good health.

CDR3: CASSFEGRGTEAFF. The CDR3 region has the DNA TGCGCCAGCAGCTTTGAGGGAAGGGGGACTGAAGCTTTCTTT. The chain employs TRBV5-1 and TRBJ1-1, with D possibly matching TRBD1 (6 bases). CDR3 length equals 14 residues. Germline-derived CDR1 and CDR2 are SGHRS and YFSETQ. The V and J ends lost 2 bases and 5 bases respectively, with 13 bases between them.